The 19 T cell receptor beta chains below were found in one sample sequenced in a study of cytomegalovirus exposure and HLA in healthy donors. Researchers ran the PCR with 60 Vbeta and 13 Jbeta primers. Assay: immunoSEQ multiplex PCR; the TCRdb copy retains only in-frame clones and omits some. Of 310,000 or so clones in the sample, approximately 90% were seen once. The sample taken for sequencing was PBMCs. Source of these receptors: a young woman in good health and CMV-seronegative.

The CDR3 loop reads CASSQVHNRGCTEAFF. The CDR3 bases are TGTGCCAGCAGCCAAGTTCACAACAGGGGTTGCACTGAAGCTTTCTTT. The V and J genes are TRBV4-2 and TRBJ1-1; 7 bases line up with TRBD1. The CDR3 loop spans 16 amino acids. Trimming took 1 base from V and 4 from J; bases not matched to a gene: 9. Germline CDR1 reads LGHNA; CDR2 reads YNFKEQ.

The chain has TRBV5-1 and TRBJ2-5, with TRBD2 identical over 10 bases. V shed 7 bases and J 2 bases; nucleotides not matched to a gene: 8. The CDR3 covers 15 residues. CDR1 is SGHRS, CDR2 YFSETQ, per germline. CDR3 residues: CASAIAGGQQETQYF. The CDR3 DNA reads as TGCGCCAGCGCAATAGCGGGGGGTCAACAAGAGACCCAGTACTTC.

The chain has TRBV29-1 and TRBJ2-3, with 8 nucleotides matching TRBD2. Losses at the gene ends were 4 bases for V and 3 bases for J; bases not matched to a gene: 6. The CDR3 has 14 residues. Germline lookup yields CDR1 SQVTM and CDR2 ANQGSEA. CDR3 in DNA: TGCAGCGTTGTGGCGAGCGGGGGAACAGATACGCAGTATTTT. This gives the protein CSVVASGGTDTQYF.

Notes on this clone: Mismatch with germline at one junction end may stem from a read error. The rearrangement joins TRBV7-7 to TRBJ2-2; D not resolved. The CDR3 runs to 14 residues. Germline values: CDR1 SSHAT, CDR2 FNYEAQ (reference sequence). The CDR3 nucleotides read TGTGCTAGCAGCCAACGACTGAACACCGGGGAGCTGTTTTTT. This gives the protein CASSQRLNTGELFF.

V and J are TRBV14 and TRBJ2-5, with 8 bases identical to TRBD1. The CDR3 spans 15 residues. The germline CDR1 and CDR2 sequences are SGHDN and FVKESK. J gave up 11 bases and V 2 bases, and 13 bases lay outside the gene matches. This CDR3 reads CASSQPRTGTHEQYF. The CDR3 DNA reads TGTGCCAGCAGCCAACCGAGGACAGGGACGCATGAGCAGTACTTC.

This rearrangement joins TRBV5-4 to TRBJ2-3, with D possibly being TRBD2 (5 bases). Trimming stripped 1 base from V and 7 bases from J, with 16 bases between. Germline-derived CDR1 and CDR2 are SGHNT and YYREEE (reference sequence). The length of the CDR3 is 15 residues. The CDR3 sequence is CASSLKTPGSNTQYF. The CDR3 coding sequence is TGTGCCAGCAGCTTGAAAACGCCGGGAAGCAATACGCAGTATTTT.

V usage is TRBV29-1 and J usage is TRBJ1-2; 10 nucleotides match TRBD1. This CDR3 has 17 amino acids. Looked up from germline, CDR1 is SQVTM and CDR2 is ANQGSEA. V trimming: 1 base; J trimming: 1 base; junction bases outside the gene matches: 9. Here the CDR3 reads CSVEAIGGTGVNYGYTF. The CDR3 DNA follows: TGCAGCGTTGAAGCGATAGGTGGGACAGGGGTTAACTATGGCTACACCTTC.

The V and J genes are TRBV29-1 and TRBJ2-3; D is ambiguous. Trimming stripped 6 bases from V and 3 bases from J, with 13 bases between. Per germline, CDR1 SQVTM and CDR2 ANQGSEA. The CDR3 has 13 residues. CDR3 DNA sequence: TGCAGCGTCGACTCAACACTGACAGATACGCAGTATTTT. This encodes CSVDSTLTDTQYF.

Turning to this clone: The junction departs from germline at one end; a sequencing error may be responsible. The chain has TRBV7-9 and TRBJ1-1, with 8 bases matching TRBD1. CDR1 SEHNR and CDR2 FQNEAQ come from the germline V gene (reference sequence). This CDR3 has 14 residues. The CDR3, as DNA: TGTTCCAGCAGCTCGCCGGGACAGGTCTTCAGGGCTTTCTTT. It specifies CSSSSPGQVFRAFF.

This clone was detected once. The genes are TRBV30 and TRBJ2-2; 8 nucleotides agree with TRBD2. V trimming: 5 bases; J trimming: 2 bases; junction bases outside the gene matches: 10. Germline loops: CDR1 GTSNPN, CDR2 SVGIG (reference sequence). CDR3 length equals 16 residues. The CDR3 nucleotides read TGTGCCTGGGCCCCCCAGCGGGGGCCCAACACCGGGGAGCTGTTTTTT. This codes for CAWAPQRGPNTGELFF. The full variable domain, with the rest looked up from reference TRBV30 and TRBJ2-2, is SQTIHQWPATLVQPVGSPLSLECTVEGTSNPNLYWYRQAAGRGLQLLFYSVGIGQISSEVPQNLSASRPQDRQFILSSKKLLLSDSGFYLCAWAPQRGPNTGELFFGEGSRLTVL.

This chain joins TRBV6-6 and TRBJ1-3, with D perhaps matching TRBD1 (5 bases). The germline CDR1 and CDR2 sequences are MNHNY and SVGAGI (reference sequence). The V gene lost 4 bases and the J gene lost 8 bases, with 15 bases spanning the gap. The CDR3 length is 14 residues. CDR3 residues: CASSFGGAGDTIYF. In DNA form, the CDR3 reads TGTGCCAGCAGTTTCGGAGGGGCCGGAGACACCATATATTTT.

V is TRBV21-1 and J is TRBJ2-3; the listed D gene, TRBD2, was not tested against the DNA. TRBV21-1 is a recognized pseudogene. This CDR3 contains 12 residues. The CDR3 sequence is CASSTSGTSSPF. The CDR3, as DNA: TGTGCCAGCAGCACATCCGGGACTAGCTCACCTTTT.

This clone was observed a few times. The rearrangement uses TRBV4-2 and TRBJ1-1, with 7 bases lining up with TRBD1. Per the germline V gene, CDR1 is LGHNA and CDR2 is YNFKEQ. J lost 5 bases, V lost 3 bases, and 9 bases had no gene match. The length of the CDR3 is 15 residues. CDR3 DNA sequence: TGTGCCAGCAGCCAGTCCGGGACAGCGTTAACTGAAGCTTTCTTT. Translation: CASSQSGTALTEAFF.

The V gene is TRBV7-3, the J gene TRBJ2-5; 14 nucleotides line up with TRBD2. V lost 5 bases and J lost 2; bases outside the gene matches: 7. The CDR3 totals 17 residues. Germline assignment: CDR1 SGHTA and CDR2 FQGTGA. This chain's CDR3 is CASSSGLAGGPQETQYF. The CDR3 DNA follows: TGTGCCAGCAGCAGCGGACTAGCGGGGGGTCCTCAAGAGACCCAGTACTTC.

The rearrangement links TRBV19 to TRBJ1-1; 10 nucleotides align to TRBD1. V shed 5 bases and J 1 base; nucleotides not matched to a gene: 10. This CDR3 comprises 17 residues. The germline V gene encodes CDR1 LNHDA and CDR2 SQIVND (reference sequence). CDR3 nucleotide sequence: TGTGCCAGTAGTCCCGGGACAGGGGCCTCCAAGAACACTGAAGCTTTCTTT. Residues: CASSPGTGASKNTEAFF.

The chain links TRBV11-2 to TRBJ2-1, with D possibly TRBD1 on 6 matching bases. From germline, CDR1 is SGHAT and CDR2 FQNNGV. Trimming shortened V by 2 bases and J by 3 bases, and 20 bases separated the two germline ends. The CDR3 covers 18 residues. The CDR3 bases are TGTGCCAGCAGCTTAAGGCGGCCAGGGGTCACCAACTACAATGAGCAGTTCTTC. Protein product: CASSLRRPGVTNYNEQFF.

The genes are TRBV27 and TRBJ1-3, with 7 nucleotides matching TRBD1. V dropped 4 bases and J dropped 3; count of bases not matched to a gene: 0. Germline V CDR1 and CDR2: MNHEY, SMNVEV (reference sequence). The CDR3 length is 13 residues. The CDR3 nucleotides are TGTGCCAGCAGTTACAGGGGTGGAAACACCATATATTTT. Translated: CASSYRGGNTIYF.

The chain links TRBV6-5 to TRBJ2-1; D may be TRBD1 (6 bases). This CDR3 spans 13 amino acids. CDR1 is MNHEY and CDR2 is SVGAGI in the germline V gene. V was cut by 6 bases and J by 4 bases, with 10 bases left in between. The CDR3 reads CASRGTLYNEQFF. CDR3 DNA sequence: TGTGCCAGCAGAGGGACACTGTACAATGAGCAGTTCTTC.

This clone has just a few counts. The genes are TRBV19 and TRBJ1-2; D may be TRBD1 (5 bases). This CDR3 comprises 11 residues. Per the germline V gene, CDR1 is LNHDA and CDR2 is SQIVND (reference sequence). Trimming removed 6 bases from V and 7 bases from J, with 9 bases in between. The CDR3 DNA is TGTGCCAGTAGCGAGGACATTGGCTACACCTTC. Translation: CASSEDIGYTF.